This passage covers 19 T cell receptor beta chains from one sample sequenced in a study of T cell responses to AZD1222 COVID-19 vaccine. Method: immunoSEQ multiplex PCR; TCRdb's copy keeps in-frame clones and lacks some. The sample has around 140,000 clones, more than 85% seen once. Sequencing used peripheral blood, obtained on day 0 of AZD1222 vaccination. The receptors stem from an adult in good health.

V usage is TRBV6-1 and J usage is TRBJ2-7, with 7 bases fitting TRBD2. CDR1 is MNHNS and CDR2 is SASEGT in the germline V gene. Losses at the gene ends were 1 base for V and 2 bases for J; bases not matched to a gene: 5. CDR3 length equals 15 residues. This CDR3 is CASSEEASGPYEQYF. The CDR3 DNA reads TGTGCCAGCAGTGAAGAGGCTAGCGGACCCTACGAGCAGTACTTC.

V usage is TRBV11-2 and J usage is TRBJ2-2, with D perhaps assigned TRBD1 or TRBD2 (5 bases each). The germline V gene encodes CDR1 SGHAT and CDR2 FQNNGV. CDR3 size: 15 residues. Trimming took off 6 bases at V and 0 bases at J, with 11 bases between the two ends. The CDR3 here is CASREGTANTGELFF. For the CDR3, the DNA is TGTGCCAGCAGAGAAGGGACGGCGAACACCGGGGAGCTGTTTTTT.

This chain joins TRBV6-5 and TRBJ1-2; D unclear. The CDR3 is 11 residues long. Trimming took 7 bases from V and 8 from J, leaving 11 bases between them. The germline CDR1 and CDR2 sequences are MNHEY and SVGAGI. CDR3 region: CASTGFRGYTF. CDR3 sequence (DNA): TGTGCCAGCACGGGGTTTCGAGGCTACACCTTC.

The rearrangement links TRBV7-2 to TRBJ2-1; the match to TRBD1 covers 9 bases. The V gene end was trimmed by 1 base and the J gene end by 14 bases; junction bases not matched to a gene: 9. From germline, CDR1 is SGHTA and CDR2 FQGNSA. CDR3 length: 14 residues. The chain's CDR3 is CASSLVRTGDREFF. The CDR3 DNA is TGTGCCAGCAGCTTAGTCCGGACAGGGGACCGCGAGTTCTTC. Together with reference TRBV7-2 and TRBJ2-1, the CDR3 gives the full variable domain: GAGVSQSPSNKVTEKGKDVELRCDPISGHTALYWYRQSLGQGLEFLIYFQGNSAPDKSGLPSDRFSAERTGGSVSTLTIQRTQQEDSAVYLCASSLVRTGDREFFGPGTRLTVL.

The CDR3 protein is CASSIVSPPGTSGGRGKDTQYF. The CDR3 coding sequence is TGTGCCAGTAGTATTGTCTCCCCTCCCGGGACTAGCGGGGGTAGGGGGAAAGATACGCAGTATTTT. This chain joins TRBV19 and TRBJ2-3, with TRBD2 identical over 14 bases. This CDR3 spans 22 amino acids. Unmatched junction bases numbered 22, after V lost 3 bases and J lost 5 bases. The germline V gene has CDR1 LNHDA and CDR2 SQIVND (reference sequence).

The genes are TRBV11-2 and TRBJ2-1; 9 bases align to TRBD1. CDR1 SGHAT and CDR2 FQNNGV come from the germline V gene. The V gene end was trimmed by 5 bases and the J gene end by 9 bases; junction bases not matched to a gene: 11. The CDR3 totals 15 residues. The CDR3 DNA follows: TGTGCCAGCAGCGTCGGGACAGGGCTCGAAATTGAGCAGTTCTTC. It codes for CASSVGTGLEIEQFF. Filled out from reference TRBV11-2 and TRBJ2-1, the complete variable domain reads EAGVAQSPRYKIIEKRQSVAFWCNPISGHATLYWYQQILGQGPKLLIQFQNNGVVDDSQLPKDRFSAERLKGVDSTLKIQPAKLEDSAVYLCASSVGTGLEIEQFFGPGTRLTVL.

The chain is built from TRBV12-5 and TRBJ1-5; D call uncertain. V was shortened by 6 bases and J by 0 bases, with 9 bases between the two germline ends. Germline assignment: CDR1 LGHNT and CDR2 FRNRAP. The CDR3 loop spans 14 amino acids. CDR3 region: CASGTSISNQPQHF. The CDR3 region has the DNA TGTGCTAGTGGGACAAGTATTAGCAATCAGCCCCAGCATTTT.

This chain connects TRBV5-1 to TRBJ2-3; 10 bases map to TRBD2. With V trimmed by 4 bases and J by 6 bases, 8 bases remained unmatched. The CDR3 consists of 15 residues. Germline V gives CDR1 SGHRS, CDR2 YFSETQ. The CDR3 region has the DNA TGCGCCAGCAGCACAGAGCGGGGGGGAGGTGATACGCAGTATTTT. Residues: CASSTERGGGDTQYF.

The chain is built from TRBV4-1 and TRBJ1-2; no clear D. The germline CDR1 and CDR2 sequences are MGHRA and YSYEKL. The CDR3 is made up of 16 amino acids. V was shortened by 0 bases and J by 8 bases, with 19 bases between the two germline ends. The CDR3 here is CASSQDLREIVYGYTF. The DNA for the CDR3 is TGCGCCAGCAGCCAAGATCTACGGGAGATTGTGTACGGCTACACCTTC.

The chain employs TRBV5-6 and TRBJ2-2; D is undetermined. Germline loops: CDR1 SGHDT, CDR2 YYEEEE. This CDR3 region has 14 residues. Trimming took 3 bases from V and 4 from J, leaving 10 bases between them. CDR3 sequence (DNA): TGTGCCAGCAGCTCCCTTCACCTCACCGGGGAGCTGTTTTTT. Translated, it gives CASSSLHLTGELFF.

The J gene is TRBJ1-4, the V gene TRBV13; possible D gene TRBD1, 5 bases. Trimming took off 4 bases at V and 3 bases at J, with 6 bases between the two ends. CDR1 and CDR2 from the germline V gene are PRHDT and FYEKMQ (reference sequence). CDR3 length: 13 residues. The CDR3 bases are TGTGCCAGCAGCTCGGGACCTAATGAAAAACTGTTTTTT. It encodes CASSSGPNEKLFF.

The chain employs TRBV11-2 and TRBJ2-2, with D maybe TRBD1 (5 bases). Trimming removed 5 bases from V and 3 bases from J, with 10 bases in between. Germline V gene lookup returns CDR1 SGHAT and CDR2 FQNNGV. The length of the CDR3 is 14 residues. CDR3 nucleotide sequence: TGTGCCAGCAGCCAAAGACAGTACACCGGGGAGCTGTTTTTT. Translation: CASSQRQYTGELFF.

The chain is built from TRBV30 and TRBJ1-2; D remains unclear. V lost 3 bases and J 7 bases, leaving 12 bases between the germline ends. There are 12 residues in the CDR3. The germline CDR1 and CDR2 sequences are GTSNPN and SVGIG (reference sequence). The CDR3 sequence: CAWRGMTGGYTF. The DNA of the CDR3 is TGTGCCTGGAGGGGGATGACGGGTGGCTACACCTTC.

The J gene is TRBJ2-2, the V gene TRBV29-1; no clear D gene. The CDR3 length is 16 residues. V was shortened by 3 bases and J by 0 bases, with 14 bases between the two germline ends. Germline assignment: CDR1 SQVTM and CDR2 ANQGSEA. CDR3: CSVEEIGPANTGELFF. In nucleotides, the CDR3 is TGCAGCGTTGAGGAGATAGGCCCCGCGAACACCGGGGAGCTGTTTTTT.

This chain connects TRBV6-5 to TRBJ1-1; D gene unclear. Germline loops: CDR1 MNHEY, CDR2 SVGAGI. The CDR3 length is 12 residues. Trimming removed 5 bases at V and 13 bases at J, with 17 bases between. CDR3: CASSHPNTDGFF. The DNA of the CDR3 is TGTGCCAGCAGTCACCCAAACACTGACGGTTTCTTT.

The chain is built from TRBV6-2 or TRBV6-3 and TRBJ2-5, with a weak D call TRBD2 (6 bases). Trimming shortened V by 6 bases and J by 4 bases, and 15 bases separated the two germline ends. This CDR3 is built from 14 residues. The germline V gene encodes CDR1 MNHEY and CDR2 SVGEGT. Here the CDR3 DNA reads TGTGCCAGCAGCCAAACTCAGGGAGGAGAGACCCAGTACTTC. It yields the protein CASSQTQGGETQYF.

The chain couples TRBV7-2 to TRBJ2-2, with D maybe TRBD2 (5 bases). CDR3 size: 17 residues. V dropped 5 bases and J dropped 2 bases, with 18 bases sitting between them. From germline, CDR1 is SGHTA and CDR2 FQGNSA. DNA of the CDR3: TGTGCCAGCAGCCAGTACGGGTTCCGGGGAAACACCGGGGAGCTGTTTTTT. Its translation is CASSQYGFRGNTGELFF. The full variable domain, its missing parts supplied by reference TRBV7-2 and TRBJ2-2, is GAGVSQSPSNKVTEKGKDVELRCDPISGHTALYWYRQSLGQGLEFLIYFQGNSAPDKSGLPSDRFSAERTGGSVSTLTIQRTQQEDSAVYLCASSQYGFRGNTGELFFGEGSRLTVL.

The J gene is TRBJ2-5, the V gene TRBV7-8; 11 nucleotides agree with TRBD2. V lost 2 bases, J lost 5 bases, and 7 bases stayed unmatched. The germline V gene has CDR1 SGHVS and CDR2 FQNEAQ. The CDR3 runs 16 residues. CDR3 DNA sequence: TGTGCCAGCAGCTTAACGACTAGCGGGGCGTTGGAGACCCAGTACTTC. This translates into CASSLTTSGALETQYF.

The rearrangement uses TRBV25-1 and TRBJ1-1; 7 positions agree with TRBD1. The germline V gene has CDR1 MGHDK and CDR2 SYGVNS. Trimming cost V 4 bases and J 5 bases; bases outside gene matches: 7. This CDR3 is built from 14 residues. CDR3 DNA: TGTGCCAGCAGTGTAACAGGGGAATGGACTGAAGCTTTCTTT. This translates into CASSVTGEWTEAFF.